These T cell receptor beta chains were read from a single sample in a study of blood T cell repertoires in COVID-19. Assay: immunoSEQ multiplex PCR; the TCRdb copy retains only in-frame clones and omits some. The table lists 200,000 to 250,000 clones, around 88% of them singletons. Sequencing input: peripheral blood. The receptors here all came from a man older than 75 with acute or convalescent COVID-19. Each CDR3 is given with its conserved first and last residue. Each record gives: V gene, D gene, clone size, J gene, CDR3 protein, CDR3 DNA. D genes are given only for firm matches. Some rows have no size entry. The others give once, few or many, or a class for an expanded clone.

v_gene: TRBV4-2; d_gene: TRBD2; abundance: -; j_gene: TRBJ2-5; CDR3aa: CASSQENIRGGGLAGVRQTQYF; CDR3nt: TGTGCCAGCAGCCAAGAGAATATTCGGGGCGGGGGACTAGCGGGAGTCCGTCAGACCCAGTACTTC
v_gene: TRBV18; d_gene: TRBD1; abundance: -; j_gene: TRBJ2-1; CDR3aa: CASSPARQGNEQFF; CDR3nt: TGTGCCAGCTCACCTGCTCGACAGGGCAATGAGCAGTTCTTC
v_gene: TRBV5-1; d_gene: TRBD1; abundance: -; j_gene: TRBJ1-4; CDR3aa: CASSGQGASWEKLFF; CDR3nt: TGCGCCAGCAGCGGACAGGGGGCGTCTTGGGAAAAACTGTTTTTT
v_gene: TRBV5-1; d_gene: -; abundance: -; j_gene: TRBJ1-6; CDR3aa: CASSLTGINSPLHF; CDR3nt: TGCGCCAGCAGCTTAACAGGGATTAATTCACCCCTCCACTTT
v_gene: TRBV4-2; d_gene: TRBD1; abundance: once; j_gene: TRBJ1-5; CDR3aa: CASSQVQGEDQPQHF; CDR3nt: TGTGCCAGCAGCCAAGTTCAGGGGGAGGATCAGCCCCAGCATTTT
v_gene: TRBV9; d_gene: -; abundance: once; j_gene: TRBJ2-1; CDR3aa: CASSAGTWDEQFF; CDR3nt: TGTGCCAGCAGTGCCGGGACATGGGATGAGCAGTTCTTC
v_gene: TRBV15; d_gene: TRBD2; abundance: -; j_gene: TRBJ2-1; CDR3aa: CATSRVISSGGYNEQFF; CDR3nt: TGTGCCACCAGCAGAGTAATTTCTAGCGGGGGATACAATGAGCAGTTCTTC
v_gene: TRBV5-1; d_gene: TRBD2; abundance: -; j_gene: TRBJ2-1; CDR3aa: CASSLKNPASGDNEQFF; CDR3nt: TGCGCCAGCAGCTTGAAGAATCCGGCTAGCGGGGACAATGAGCAGTTCTTC
v_gene: TRBV10-1; d_gene: TRBD2; abundance: -; j_gene: TRBJ2-3; CDR3aa: CATPGLAETRTDTQYF; CDR3nt: TGCGCCACCCCGGGACTAGCGGAGACACGCACAGATACGCAGTATTTT
v_gene: TRBV6-6; d_gene: -; abundance: -; j_gene: TRBJ2-5; CDR3aa: CASVTGPSETQYF; CDR3nt: TGTGCCAGCGTAACAGGGCCCAGCGAGACCCAGTACTTC
v_gene: TRBV6-4; d_gene: -; abundance: -; j_gene: TRBJ1-5; CDR3aa: CASSVESNQPQHF; CDR3nt: TGTGCCAGCAGTGTGGAGTCCAATCAGCCCCAGCATTTT
v_gene: TRBV6-5; d_gene: -; abundance: -; j_gene: TRBJ1-3; CDR3aa: CASSYSLSGNTIYF; CDR3nt: TGTGCCAGCAGTTATTCACTCTCTGGAAACACCATATATTTT
v_gene: TRBV7-7; d_gene: TRBD1; abundance: -; j_gene: TRBJ1-3; CDR3aa: CASSKTGSGNTIYF; CDR3nt: TGTGCTAGCAGCAAGACAGGGTCTGGAAACACCATATATTTT
v_gene: TRBV11-2; d_gene: -; abundance: -; j_gene: TRBJ1-1; CDR3aa: CASSTVVSTEAFF; CDR3nt: TGTGCCAGCAGTACCGTAGTGAGCACTGAAGCTTTCTTT
v_gene: TRBV3-1/TRBV3-2; d_gene: TRBD2; abundance: -; j_gene: TRBJ2-1; CDR3aa: CASSLRSSGGLYNEQFF; CDR3nt: TGTGCCAGCAGCCTCCGTTCTAGCGGGGGCCTCTACAATGAGCAGTTCTTC
v_gene: TRBV19; d_gene: TRBD2; abundance: -; j_gene: TRBJ2-2; CDR3aa: CASSLAGVDTGELFF; CDR3nt: TGTGCCAGTAGTCTAGCGGGAGTGGACACCGGGGAGCTGTTTTTT